Below, 19 T cell receptor beta chains from the same sample are listed, as sequenced in a study of Ad26.COV2.S vaccination and SARS-CoV-2 variants. As for treatment: approximately 18 received Ad26.COV2.S at low or high dose, single or two shots; roughly five received placebo; per-sample allocation not given. The investigators took samples on day 63 after the first vaccine or placebo injection. The repertoire was sequenced with immunoSEQ multiplex PCR; TCRdb's copy has only in-frame clones and lacks some. The sample records roughly 700,000 clones, 89% being singletons. Here the sequenced sample was peripheral blood, taken in a trial of Ad26.COV2.S vaccine versus placebo. These receptors came from a person between 18 and 65 years old who received the Ad26.COV2.S COVID-19 vaccine or a placebo.

The CDR3 region has the DNA TGTGCCAGCAGCTCCAGGACGAGCCCGGGAGCTTTCTTT. Its protein product is CASSSRTSPGAFF. The chain uses TRBV7-2 and TRBJ1-1; no clear D gene. Between the trimmed V and J ends, which lost 4 bases and 10 bases, there was a span of 16 bases. There are 13 residues in the CDR3. CDR1 and CDR2 from the germline V gene are SGHTA and FQGNSA.

The chain employs TRBV9 and TRBJ2-3; no definite D call. Between the trimmed V and J ends, which lost 0 bases and 1 base, there was a span of 6 bases. CDR1 and CDR2 (germline): SGDLS, YYNGEE. This CDR3 spans 14 amino acids. The CDR3: CASSVVARTDTQYF. In DNA form, the CDR3 reads TGTGCCAGCAGCGTAGTAGCCCGCACAGATACGCAGTATTTT.

This chain links TRBV7-3 with TRBJ2-1, with 12 bases fitting TRBD1. Looked up from germline, CDR1 is SGHTA and CDR2 is FQGTGA. This CDR3 has 15 amino acids. With V trimmed by 5 bases and J by 7 bases, 6 bases remained unmatched. In DNA form, the CDR3 reads TGTGCCAGCAGCGCCGGGACAGGGGGCAGGAATGAGCAGTTCTTC. This gives the protein CASSAGTGGRNEQFF.

V and J are TRBV11-2 and TRBJ1-4; unclear D gene. With 1 base removed from V and 2 bases from J, the gap between germline ends came to 11 bases. This CDR3 has 16 amino acids. Germline CDR1 reads SGHAT; CDR2 reads FQNNGV. CDR3 loop: CASSLVRGNTNEKLFF. In DNA form, the CDR3 reads TGTGCCAGCAGCTTAGTACGGGGTAACACTAATGAAAAACTGTTTTTT.

The table lists this clone with a count of one. J is TRBJ2-5 and V is TRBV27, with 7 nucleotides matching TRBD2. CDR1 and CDR2 from the germline V gene are MNHEY and SMNVEV (reference sequence). The V and J ends lost 8 bases and 4 bases, in that order; junction bases with no gene match: 7. The CDR3 runs 13 residues. CDR3 sequence reads: CASSHGGRETQYF. The DNA of the CDR3 is TGTGCCAGCTCCCACGGGGGGAGAGAGACCCAGTACTTC.

The chain links TRBV24-1 to TRBJ2-7, with 8 bases identical to TRBD1. Germline V lookup: CDR1 KGHDR, CDR2 SFDVKD. Losses at the gene ends were 4 bases for V and 0 bases for J; bases not matched to a gene: 10. This CDR3 has 17 amino acids. The chain's CDR3 is CATSETGVGADSYEQYF. CDR3 sequence (DNA): TGTGCCACCAGTGAGACAGGGGTGGGGGCAGACTCCTACGAGCAGTACTTC.

This chain uses TRBV6-1 with TRBJ2-7, with 9 bases that match TRBD1. With V trimmed by 2 bases and J by 6 bases, 8 bases remained unmatched. The CDR3 covers 15 residues. CDR1 is MNHNS, CDR2 SASEGT, per germline. The CDR3 protein is CASSERVTGGSEQYF. The CDR3 DNA reads as TGTGCCAGCAGTGAACGTGTGACAGGGGGTAGCGAGCAGTACTTC.

This clone was detected once. This chain joins TRBV10-1 and TRBJ2-1; TRBD2 matches at 7 bases. V shed 9 bases, J shed 4 bases, and the junction held 9 bases outside the gene matches. Germline CDR1 reads WNHNN; CDR2 reads SYGVQD (reference sequence). This CDR3 is 14 amino acids long. CDR3 nucleotide sequence: TGCGCCAGTTCTTCTAGCGGAACTTACAATGAGCAGTTCTTC. Its protein product is CASSSSGTYNEQFF.

The chain has TRBV30 and TRBJ2-7; unclear D gene. The V end was cut by 1 base, the J end by 4 bases, with 8 bases between. The CDR3 runs to 12 residues. Germline V lookup: CDR1 GTSNPN, CDR2 SVGIG (reference sequence). The CDR3 region is CAWSDKFYEQYF. Here the CDR3 DNA reads TGTGCCTGGAGTGACAAGTTTTACGAGCAGTACTTC.

The CDR3: CSASSGGDGANVLTF. Written as DNA, the CDR3 is TGCAGTGCTAGTAGTGGGGGGGACGGGGCCAACGTCCTGACTTTC. The chain combines TRBV20-1 with TRBJ2-6, with 7 bases identical to TRBD2. CDR1 and CDR2 from the germline V gene are DFQATT and SNEGSKA (reference sequence). This CDR3 comprises 15 residues. After removal of 3 bases from V and 4 bases from J, the junction contained 6 bases not matched to a gene.

This clone was found a few times. The rearrangement uses TRBV12-3 or TRBV12-4 and TRBJ1-6; D unresolved. There are 12 residues in the CDR3. Trimming pared 2 bases from V and 12 bases from J, leaving 8 bases between. Here the CDR3 reads CASSLPLGPLHF. In DNA form, the CDR3 reads TGTGCCAGCAGTTTACCCCTCGGACCCCTCCACTTT.

V and J are TRBV7-9 and TRBJ2-4; 9 bases align to TRBD2. The germline V gene encodes CDR1 SEHNR and CDR2 FQNEAQ (reference sequence). This CDR3 is 16 amino acids long. Losses at the gene ends were 4 bases for V and 3 bases for J; bases not matched to a gene: 7. The CDR3 bases are TGTGCCAGCAGCTCGCGGGGGGGCGAGGGCAAAAACATTCAGTACTTC. It translates to CASSSRGGEGKNIQYF.

The genes are TRBV2 and TRBJ1-6; D call uncertain. The CDR3 is 14 amino acids. The V gene's germline CDR1 is SNHLY and CDR2 FYNNEI. V was clipped by 8 bases and J by 10 bases, with 18 bases between them. For the CDR3, the DNA is TGTGCCAGCTCTCTAAACAGAAGATTCTCACCCCTCCACTTT. It encodes CASSLNRRFSPLHF. The whole variable domain, remainder taken from reference TRBV2 and TRBJ1-6, is EPEVTQTPSHQVTQMGQEVILRCVPISNHLYFYWYRQILGQKVEFLVSFYNNEISEKSEIFDDQFSVERPDGSNFTLKIRSTKLEDSAMYFCASSLNRRFSPLHFGNGTRLTVT.

The chain uses TRBV5-1 and TRBJ2-6, with D possibly TRBD2 on 6 matching bases. Trimming stripped 4 bases from V and 0 bases from J, with 14 bases between. Germline loops: CDR1 SGHRS, CDR2 YFSETQ. The CDR3 is 17 residues long. In DNA form, the CDR3 reads TGCGCCAGCAGCACGACTAGTCAAAGCTCTGGGGCCAACGTCCTGACTTTC. This translates into CASSTTSQSSGANVLTF. The full variable domain, in which reference TRBV5-1 and TRBJ2-6 provide the parts outside the CDR3, is KAGVTQTPRYLIKTRGQQVTLSCSPISGHRSVSWYQQTPGQGLQFLFEYFSETQRNKGNFPGRFSGRQFSNSRSEMNVSTLELGDSALYLCASSTTSQSSGANVLTFGAGSRLTVL.

The J gene is TRBJ2-2, the V gene TRBV29-1; TRBD2 aligns across 9 bases. Germline V gene data show CDR1 as SQVTM and CDR2 as ANQGSEA. The V and J ends lost 5 bases and 5 bases, in that order; junction bases with no gene match: 3. This CDR3 spans 13 amino acids. DNA for the CDR3: TGCAGCGTTCTTAGCGGGAGAACCGGGGAGCTGTTTTTT. Encoded protein: CSVLSGRTGELFF.

The chain couples TRBV30 to TRBJ2-5; 8 bases line up with TRBD2. This CDR3 region has 14 residues. V trimming: 2 bases; J trimming: 2 bases; junction bases outside the gene matches: 4. Germline lookup yields CDR1 GTSNPN and CDR2 SVGIG (reference sequence). This CDR3 reads CAWSTGTRQETQYF. CDR3 sequence (DNA): TGTGCCTGGAGTACGGGGACTAGGCAAGAGACCCAGTACTTC.

The J gene is TRBJ1-6, the V gene TRBV7-9; D is ambiguous. Germline assignment: CDR1 SEHNR and CDR2 FQNEAQ (reference sequence). V lost 4 bases, J lost 0 bases, and 4 bases lay in between. The CDR3 runs to 14 residues. The CDR3 region has the DNA TGTGCCAGCAGCTCCCGCTCCTATAATTCACCCCTCCACTTT. Its protein is CASSSRSYNSPLHF. The whole variable domain, remainder taken from reference TRBV7-9 and TRBJ1-6, is DTGVSQNPRHKITKRGQNVTFRCDPISEHNRLYWYRQTLGQGPEFLTYFQNEAQLEKSRLLSDRFSAERPKGSFSTLEIQRTEQGDSAMYLCASSSRSYNSPLHFGNGTRLTVT.

V gene TRBV23-1 combines with J gene TRBJ2-1, with unresolved D. TRBV23-1 is known as an ORF, though its function is uncertain. CDR3 length equals 13 residues. V shed 0 bases and J shed 8 bases, with 8 bases lying between them. CDR3 protein: CASSQSDLDEQFF. The CDR3 DNA reads TGCGCCAGCAGTCAATCGGACCTCGATGAGCAGTTCTTC.

This clone occurred a few times. V gene TRBV19 combines with J gene TRBJ1-5; 11 bases fit TRBD1. Germline values: CDR1 LNHDA, CDR2 SQIVND (reference sequence). This CDR3 region has 17 residues. Losses at the gene ends were 6 bases for V and 6 bases for J; bases not matched to a gene: 13. The CDR3 spells CASSIPGTGGGSQPQHF. The CDR3 DNA reads TGTGCCAGTAGCATTCCCGGGACAGGGGGAGGCAGTCAGCCCCAGCATTTT. The entire variable domain, with the rest obtained from reference TRBV19 and TRBJ1-5, is as follows: DGGITQSPKYLFRKEGQNVTLSCEQNLNHDAMYWYRQDPGQGLRLIYYSQIVNDFQKGDIAEGYSVSREKKESFPLTVTSAQKNPTAFYLCASSIPGTGGGSQPQHFGDGTRLSIL.